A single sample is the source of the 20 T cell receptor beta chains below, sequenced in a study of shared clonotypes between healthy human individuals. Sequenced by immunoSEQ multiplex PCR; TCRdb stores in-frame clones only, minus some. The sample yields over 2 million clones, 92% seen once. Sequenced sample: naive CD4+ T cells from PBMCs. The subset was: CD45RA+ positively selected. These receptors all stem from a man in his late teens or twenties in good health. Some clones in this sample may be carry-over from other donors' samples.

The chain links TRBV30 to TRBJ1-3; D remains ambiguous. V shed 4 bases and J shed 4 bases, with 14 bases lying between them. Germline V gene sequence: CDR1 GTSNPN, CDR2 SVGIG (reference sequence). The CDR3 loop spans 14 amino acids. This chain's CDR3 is CAWILAPGGNTIYF. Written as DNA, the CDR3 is TGTGCCTGGATTTTAGCACCCGGCGGAAACACCATATATTTT.

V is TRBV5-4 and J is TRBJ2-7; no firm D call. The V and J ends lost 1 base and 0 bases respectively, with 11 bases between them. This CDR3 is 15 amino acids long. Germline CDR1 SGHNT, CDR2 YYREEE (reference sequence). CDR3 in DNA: TGTGCCAGCAGCTTGTCCCTGGGAAACTCCTACGAGCAGTACTTC. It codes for CASSLSLGNSYEQYF.

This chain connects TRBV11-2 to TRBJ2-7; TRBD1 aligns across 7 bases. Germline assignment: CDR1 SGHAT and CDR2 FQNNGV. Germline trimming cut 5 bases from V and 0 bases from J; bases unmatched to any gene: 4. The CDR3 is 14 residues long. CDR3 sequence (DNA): TGTGCCAGCAGCCCGGGACAGTTCTCCTACGAGCAGTACTTC. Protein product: CASSPGQFSYEQYF.

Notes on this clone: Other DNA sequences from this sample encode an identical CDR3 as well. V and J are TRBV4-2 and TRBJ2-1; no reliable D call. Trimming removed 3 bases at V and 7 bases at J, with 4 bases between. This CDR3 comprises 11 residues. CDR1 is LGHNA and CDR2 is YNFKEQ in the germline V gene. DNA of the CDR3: TGTGCCAGCAGCCAGGGAAATGAGCAGTTCTTC. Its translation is CASSQGNEQFF.

In DNA form, the CDR3 reads TGCGCCAGCAGCTGGGGACTAGCGCTTAGCACAGATACGCAGTATTTT. Translating it yields CASSWGLALSTDTQYF. The chain recombines TRBV5-1 with TRBJ2-3, with 10 bases lining up with TRBD2. Looked up from germline, CDR1 is SGHRS and CDR2 is YFSETQ. The CDR3 has 16 amino acids. Unmatched junction bases numbered 4, after V lost 3 bases and J lost 0 bases. The variable domain in full, completed from reference TRBV5-1 and TRBJ2-3, reads KAGVTQTPRYLIKTRGQQVTLSCSPISGHRSVSWYQQTPGQGLQFLFEYFSETQRNKGNFPGRFSGRQFSNSRSEMNVSTLELGDSALYLCASSWGLALSTDTQYFGPGTRLTVL.

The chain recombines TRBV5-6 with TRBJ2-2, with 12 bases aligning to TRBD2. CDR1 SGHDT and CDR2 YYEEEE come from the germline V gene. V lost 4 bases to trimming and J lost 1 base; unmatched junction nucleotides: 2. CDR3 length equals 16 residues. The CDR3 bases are TGTGCCAGCAGCGGACTAGCGGGGCAGAACACCGGGGAGCTGTTTTTT. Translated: CASSGLAGQNTGELFF. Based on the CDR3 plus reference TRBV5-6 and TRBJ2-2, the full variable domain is DAGVTQSPTHLIKTRGQQVTLRCSPKSGHDTVSWYQQALGQGPQFIFQYYEEEERQRGNFPDRFSGHQFPNYSSELNVNALLLGDSALYLCASSGLAGQNTGELFFGEGSRLTVL.

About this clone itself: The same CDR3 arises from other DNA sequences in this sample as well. CDR3 region: CASSISINEQFF. The CDR3 nucleotides are TGTGCCAGTAGTATTTCTATAAATGAGCAGTTCTTC. V and J are TRBV19 and TRBJ2-1; D gene unclear. Looked up from germline, CDR1 is LNHDA and CDR2 is SQIVND (reference sequence). With 3 bases removed from V and 7 bases from J, the gap between germline ends came to 7 bases. The CDR3 has 12 amino acids.

CDR3 in DNA: TGTGCCAGCAGCACGACAGCAGCCGGTAATGAGCAGTTCTTC. The encoded protein is CASSTTAAGNEQFF. The gene calls are TRBV11-2 and TRBJ2-1; maybe TRBD1 (5 bases). Germline CDR1 reads SGHAT; CDR2 reads FQNNGV. V lost 5 bases and J lost 7, with 15 bases in between. CDR3 length: 14 amino acids.

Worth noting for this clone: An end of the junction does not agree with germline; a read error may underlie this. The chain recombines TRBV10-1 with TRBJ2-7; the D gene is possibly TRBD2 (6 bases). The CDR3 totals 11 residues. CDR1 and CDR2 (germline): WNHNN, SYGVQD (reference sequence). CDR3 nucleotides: TGCGCCAGCAGTGAGGAGGGACTCTTGCACTTC. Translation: CASSEEGLLHF.

The CDR3 nucleotides are TGTGCCAGCAGCGGGGGCAGGGCCCGGGCGTACGAGCAGTACTTC. Residues: CASSGGRARAYEQYF. This chain connects TRBV2 to TRBJ2-7, with D tentatively TRBD1 or TRBD2 (6 bases each). V lost 6 bases and J 4 bases, leaving 19 bases between the germline ends. Per germline, CDR1 SNHLY and CDR2 FYNNEI. The CDR3 runs to 15 residues.

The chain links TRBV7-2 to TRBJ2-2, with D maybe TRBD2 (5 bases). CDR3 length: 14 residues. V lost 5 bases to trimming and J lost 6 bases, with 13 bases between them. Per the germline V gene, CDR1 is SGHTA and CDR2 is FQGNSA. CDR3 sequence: CASSPPPAAGELFF. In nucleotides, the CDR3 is TGTGCCAGCAGCCCCCCCCCAGCGGCCGGGGAGCTGTTTTTT.

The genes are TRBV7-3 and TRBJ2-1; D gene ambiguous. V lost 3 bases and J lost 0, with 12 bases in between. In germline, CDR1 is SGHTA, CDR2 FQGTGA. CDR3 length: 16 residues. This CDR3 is CASSFSFTPSYNEQFF. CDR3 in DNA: TGTGCCAGCAGCTTTAGTTTTACCCCCTCCTACAATGAGCAGTTCTTC. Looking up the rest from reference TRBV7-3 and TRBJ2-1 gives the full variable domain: GAGVSQTPSNKVTEKGKYVELRCDPISGHTALYWYRQSLGQGPEFLIYFQGTGAADDSGLPNDRFFAVRPEGSVSTLKIQRTERGDSAVYLCASSFSFTPSYNEQFFGPGTRLTVL.

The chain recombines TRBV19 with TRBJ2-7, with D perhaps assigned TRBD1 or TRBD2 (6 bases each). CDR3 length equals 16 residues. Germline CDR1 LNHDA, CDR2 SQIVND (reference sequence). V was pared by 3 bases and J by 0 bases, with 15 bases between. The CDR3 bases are TGTGCCAGTAGTATTCGGCGGGACACGAGCTCCTACGAGCAGTACTTC. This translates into CASSIRRDTSSYEQYF.

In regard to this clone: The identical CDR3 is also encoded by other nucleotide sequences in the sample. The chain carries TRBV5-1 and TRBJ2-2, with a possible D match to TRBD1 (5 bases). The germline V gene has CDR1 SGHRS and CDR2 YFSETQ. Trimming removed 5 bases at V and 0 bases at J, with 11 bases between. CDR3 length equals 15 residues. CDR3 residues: CASSLTGSNTGELFF. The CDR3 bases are TGCGCCAGCAGTCTTACAGGATCGAACACCGGGGAGCTGTTTTTT.

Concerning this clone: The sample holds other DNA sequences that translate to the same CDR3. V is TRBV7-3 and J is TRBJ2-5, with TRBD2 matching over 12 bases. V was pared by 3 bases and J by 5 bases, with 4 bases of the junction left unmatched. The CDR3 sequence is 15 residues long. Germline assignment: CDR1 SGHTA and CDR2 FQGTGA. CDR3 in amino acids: CASSLTSGSWETQYF. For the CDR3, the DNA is TGTGCCAGCAGCTTGACTAGCGGGAGTTGGGAGACCCAGTACTTC. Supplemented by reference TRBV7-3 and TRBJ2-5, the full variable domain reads GAGVSQTPSNKVTEKGKYVELRCDPISGHTALYWYRQSLGQGPEFLIYFQGTGAADDSGLPNDRFFAVRPEGSVSTLKIQRTERGDSAVYLCASSLTSGSWETQYFGPGTRLLVL.

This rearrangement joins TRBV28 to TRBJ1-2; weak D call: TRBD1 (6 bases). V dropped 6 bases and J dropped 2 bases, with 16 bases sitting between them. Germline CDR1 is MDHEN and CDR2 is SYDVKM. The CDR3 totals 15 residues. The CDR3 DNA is TGTGCCAGCAGCTCGGATCGGGGGGCCAACTATGGCTACACCTTC. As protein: CASSSDRGANYGYTF.

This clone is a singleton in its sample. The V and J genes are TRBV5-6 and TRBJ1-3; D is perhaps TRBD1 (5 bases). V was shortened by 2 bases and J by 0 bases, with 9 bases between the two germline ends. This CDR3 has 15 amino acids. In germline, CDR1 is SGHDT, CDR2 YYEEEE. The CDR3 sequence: CASSFRGNSGNTIYF. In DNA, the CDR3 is TGTGCCAGCAGCTTTAGGGGCAACTCTGGAAACACCATATATTTT.

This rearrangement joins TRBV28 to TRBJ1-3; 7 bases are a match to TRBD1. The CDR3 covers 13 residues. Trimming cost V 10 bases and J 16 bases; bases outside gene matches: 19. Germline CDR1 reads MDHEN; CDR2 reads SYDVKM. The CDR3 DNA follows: TGTGCCACCCATTTAGGGGGCATACCACTTCTGTATTTT. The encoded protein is CATHLGGIPLLYF.

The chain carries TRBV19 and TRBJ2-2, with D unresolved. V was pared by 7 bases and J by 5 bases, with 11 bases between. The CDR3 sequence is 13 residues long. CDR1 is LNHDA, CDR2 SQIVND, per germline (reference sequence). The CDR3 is CASIADRTGELFF. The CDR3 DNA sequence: TGTGCCAGTATAGCAGATAGGACCGGGGAGCTGTTTTTT.

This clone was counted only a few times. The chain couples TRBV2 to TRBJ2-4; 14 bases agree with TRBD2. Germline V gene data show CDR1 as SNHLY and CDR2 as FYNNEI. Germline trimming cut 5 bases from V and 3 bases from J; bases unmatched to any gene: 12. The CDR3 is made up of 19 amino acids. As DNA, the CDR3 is TGTGCCAGCAGTCAGACTAGCGGGAGGGACTCTGTGGGCAAAAACATTCAGTACTTC. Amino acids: CASSQTSGRDSVGKNIQYF.